The 27 T cell receptor beta chains below all came from one sample that was sequenced in a study of blood T cell repertoires in COVID-19. Some clones are missing from TCRdb's copy, which holds only in-frame ones; the method was immunoSEQ multiplex PCR. The table records about 410,000 clones, 70% to 90% of them present only once. Material: peripheral blood. The receptors were sampled from a woman between 35 and 50 years old with COVID-19, enrolled during active disease.

V gene TRBV6-1 combines with J gene TRBJ1-1; D gene unclear. This CDR3 is 15 amino acids long. Germline loops: CDR1 MNHNS, CDR2 SASEGT. The V end was cut by 3 bases, the J end by 1 base, with 12 bases between. The CDR3 loop is CASSDPYRENTEAFF. The CDR3 nucleotides are TGTGCCAGCAGTGACCCTTACAGAGAGAACACTGAAGCTTTCTTT.

This chain joins TRBV29-1 and TRBJ2-7; D gene unclear. Germline values: CDR1 SQVTM, CDR2 ANQGSEA. This CDR3 comprises 12 residues. V was pared by 6 bases and J by 6 bases, with 15 bases between. The CDR3 DNA reads TGCAGCGTAAGACTGGCGTTGGCCGAGCAGTACTTC. Residues: CSVRLALAEQYF.

This chain links TRBV5-1 with TRBJ2-5, with 10 bases that match TRBD1. Trimming removed 0 bases from V and 5 bases from J; junction bases left unmatched: 4. In germline, CDR1 is SGHRS, CDR2 YFSETQ. This CDR3 is 15 amino acids long. In DNA form, the CDR3 reads TGCGCCAGCAGCTTGGTCGGGACAGGGGTGGAGACCCAGTACTTC. As protein: CASSLVGTGVETQYF.

This rearrangement joins TRBV19 to TRBJ1-3; D ambiguous. This CDR3 is built from 15 residues. CDR1 is LNHDA and CDR2 is SQIVND in the germline V gene (reference sequence). The V end was cut by 6 bases, the J end by 4 bases, with 16 bases between. The CDR3: CASSPSPGVGNTIYF. The CDR3 nucleotides are TGTGCCAGTAGCCCGTCCCCGGGAGTGGGAAACACCATATATTTT.

The gene calls are TRBV28 and TRBJ1-2; maybe TRBD1 (6 bases). Germline V gives CDR1 MDHEN, CDR2 SYDVKM. The V and J ends lost 3 bases and 0 bases respectively, with 14 bases between them. This CDR3 contains 16 residues. The CDR3 region is CASSLRTVGPNYGYTF. The CDR3 nucleotides are TGTGCCAGCAGTTTGAGGACAGTGGGACCTAACTATGGCTACACCTTC.

The CDR3 DNA sequence: TGCGCCAGCAGTCAATCGGGTGGACTAGCGGGGGGGCCGTCCGCCACAGATACGCAGTATTTT. Its translation is CASSQSGGLAGGPSATDTQYF. The V call is TRBV23-1, the J call TRBJ2-3, with 15 bases lining up with TRBD2. Being an ORF, TRBV23-1 has a function that is uncertain. Trimming took 0 bases from V and 2 from J; bases not matched to a gene: 12. This CDR3 is built from 21 residues.

This clone was observed once. V gene TRBV7-2 combines with J gene TRBJ1-3, with D perhaps matching TRBD1 (5 bases). The V and J ends lost 5 bases and 0 bases respectively, with 20 bases between them. CDR3 size: 18 residues. Germline CDR1 is SGHTA and CDR2 is FQGNSA. This CDR3 reads CASSHRLGRGGSGNTIYF. The CDR3 region has the DNA TGTGCCAGCAGCCACAGACTGGGTAGGGGCGGCTCTGGAAACACCATATATTTT. Full variable domain (missing parts from reference TRBV7-2 and TRBJ1-3): GAGVSQSPSNKVTEKGKDVELRCDPISGHTALYWYRQSLGQGLEFLIYFQGNSAPDKSGLPSDRFSAERTGGSVSTLTIQRTQQEDSAVYLCASSHRLGRGGSGNTIYFGEGSWLTVV.

The rearrangement uses TRBV6-5 and TRBJ1-1; TRBD1 is a possible D gene (6 bases). Germline assignment: CDR1 MNHEY and CDR2 SVGAGI. Trimming cost V 3 bases and J 4 bases, with 12 bases left between them. The CDR3 extends over 14 amino acids. The CDR3 reads CASSYAGEVTEAFF. CDR3 in DNA: TGTGCCAGCAGTTATGCAGGGGAAGTCACTGAAGCTTTCTTT.

The V gene is TRBV30, the J gene TRBJ1-5; D may be TRBD1 (5 bases). The length of the CDR3 is 16 residues. CDR1 GTSNPN and CDR2 SVGIG come from the germline V gene (reference sequence). V lost 0 bases and J 4 bases, leaving 16 bases between the germline ends. The CDR3, as DNA: TGTGCCTGGAGTGTATTGGGAGGGGTAGGAAATCAGCCCCAGCATTTT. Translation gives CAWSVLGGVGNQPQHF. Variable domain in full (rest from reference TRBV30 and TRBJ1-5): SQTIHQWPATLVQPVGSPLSLECTVEGTSNPNLYWYRQAAGRGLQLLFYSVGIGQISSEVPQNLSASRPQDRQFILSSKKLLLSDSGFYLCAWSVLGGVGNQPQHFGDGTRLSIL.

Comments on this clone: Other nucleotide sequences from this sample produce the same CDR3. This chain links TRBV6-5 with TRBJ1-1, with a weak D call TRBD1 (5 bases). Trimming took 0 bases from V and 1 from J, leaving 6 bases between them. CDR3 size: 14 residues. CDR1 is MNHEY, CDR2 SVGAGI, per germline. The CDR3 loop reads CASSYSRGNTEAFF. As DNA, the CDR3 is TGTGCCAGCAGTTACTCTAGGGGGAACACTGAAGCTTTCTTT.

J is TRBJ1-1 and V is TRBV5-1, with D uncertain. The CDR3 spans 14 residues. V lost 3 bases to trimming and J lost 2 bases, with 11 bases between them. CDR1 and CDR2 (germline): SGHRS, YFSETQ. CDR3 amino acids: CASSSNPPNTEAFF. CDR3 nucleotides: TGCGCCAGCAGCTCTAACCCCCCTAACACTGAAGCTTTCTTT.

J is TRBJ1-3 and V is TRBV9; the D gene is possibly TRBD1 (6 bases). Germline V gives CDR1 SGDLS, CDR2 YYNGEE. The ends were cut back, 3 bases at V and 0 bases at J, with 13 bases in the middle. This CDR3 comprises 16 residues. CDR3 amino acids: CASSAQGTLSGNTIYF. The CDR3, as DNA: TGTGCCAGCAGCGCCCAGGGGACACTCTCTGGAAACACCATATATTTT.

This CDR3 is CASNRDRYYGYTF. Here the CDR3 DNA reads TGTGCCAGTAACCGGGACAGATACTATGGCTACACCTTC. This chain joins TRBV19 and TRBJ1-2; 7 bases are shared with TRBD1. The CDR3 contains 13 residues. Per the germline V gene, CDR1 is LNHDA and CDR2 is SQIVND (reference sequence). V was pared by 7 bases and J by 3 bases, with 5 bases of the junction left unmatched.

CDR3 residues: CASSPEWSISTLAKNIQYF. The CDR3 DNA sequence: TGCGCCAGCAGTCCCGAATGGAGTATATCGACCTTAGCCAAAAACATTCAGTACTTC. The chain links TRBV23-1 to TRBJ2-4; the D is unclear. TRBV23-1 is an open reading frame whose function is uncertain. V was pared by 4 bases and J by 0 bases, with 22 bases between. This CDR3 is built from 19 residues.

V usage is TRBV28 and J usage is TRBJ1-4; D is perhaps TRBD1 (6 bases). V was trimmed by 4 bases and J by 3 bases, leaving 18 bases between them. The germline V gene has CDR1 MDHEN and CDR2 SYDVKM. The CDR3 runs 17 residues. The CDR3 DNA reads as TGTGCCAGCAGTTCCTCCTCGGTGGACAGCTCTAATGAAAAACTGTTTTTT. Translating gives CASSSSSVDSSNEKLFF.

The chain links TRBV7-9 to TRBJ1-2, with D tentatively TRBD1 (6 bases). The germline CDR1 and CDR2 sequences are SEHNR and FQNEAQ (reference sequence). Trimming stripped 3 bases from V and 3 bases from J, with 11 bases between. The CDR3 runs 14 residues. CDR3 bases: TGTGCCAGCAGCTTCAGTTACAGGGACTATGGCTACACCTTC. Its translation: CASSFSYRDYGYTF. Combining the CDR3 with reference TRBV7-9 and TRBJ1-2 gives the whole variable domain DTGVSQNPRHKITKRGQNVTFRCDPISEHNRLYWYRQTLGQGPEFLTYFQNEAQLEKSRLLSDRFSAERPKGSFSTLEIQRTEQGDSAMYLCASSFSYRDYGYTFGSGTRLTVV.

The chain joins TRBV2 to TRBJ1-5; 8 nucleotides agree with TRBD1. CDR3 length equals 18 residues. Germline V gene sequence: CDR1 SNHLY, CDR2 FYNNEI. J was trimmed by 4 bases and V by 4 bases; bases with no gene match: 15. The CDR3 reads CASSVKTGAGVWNQPQHF. The CDR3 coding sequence is TGTGCCAGCAGTGTAAAGACAGGGGCTGGAGTCTGGAATCAGCCCCAGCATTTT. Together with reference TRBV2 and TRBJ1-5, the CDR3 gives the full variable domain: EPEVTQTPSHQVTQMGQEVILRCVPISNHLYFYWYRQILGQKVEFLVSFYNNEISEKSEIFDDQFSVERPDGSNFTLKIRSTKLEDSAMYFCASSVKTGAGVWNQPQHFGDGTRLSIL.

The chain combines TRBV9 with TRBJ2-2, with D perhaps matching TRBD1 (7 bases). With 3 bases removed from V and 1 base from J, the gap between germline ends came to 13 bases. The CDR3 runs to 16 residues. In germline, CDR1 is SGDLS, CDR2 YYNGEE. CDR3 in DNA: TGTGCCAGCAGCGACCGGGGGACAGAGAACACCGGGGAGCTGTTTTTT. This sequence encodes CASSDRGTENTGELFF.

This clone was seen more than once but under ten times. This chain joins TRBV27 and TRBJ2-1; TRBD2 aligns across 12 bases. Germline V gene data show CDR1 as MNHEY and CDR2 as SMNVEV (reference sequence). This CDR3 contains 15 residues. Trimming took 4 bases from V and 7 from J; bases not matched to a gene: 5. The CDR3 sequence: CASSSSGTSGNEQFF. Here the CDR3 DNA reads TGTGCCAGCAGTTCAAGCGGGACTAGCGGGAATGAGCAGTTCTTC.

The chain recombines TRBV4-3 with TRBJ1-2; TRBD1 is a possible D gene (5 bases). With 5 bases removed from V and 4 bases from J, the gap between germline ends came to 20 bases. Per germline, CDR1 LGHNA and CDR2 YSLEER. The CDR3 is made up of 16 amino acids. In DNA, the CDR3 is TGCGCCAGCAGCTCCCAAATACCGACAGCTTCCTATGGCTACACCTTC. The encoded protein is CASSSQIPTASYGYTF.

The chain is built from TRBV28 and TRBJ1-5; D is ambiguous. Per the germline V gene, CDR1 is MDHEN and CDR2 is SYDVKM. The V and J ends lost 5 bases and 7 bases respectively, with 18 bases between them. This CDR3 comprises 15 residues. The CDR3 DNA is TGTGCCAGCAGTGCGATCGCGGGGTTACGGCAGCCCCAGCATTTT. It translates to CASSAIAGLRQPQHF.

The chain is built from TRBV5-1 and TRBJ2-5; possible D gene TRBD2, 5 bases. CDR1 is SGHRS and CDR2 is YFSETQ in the germline V gene. The CDR3 loop spans 14 amino acids. Trimming left V 0 bases short and J 1 base short, with 7 bases between. The CDR3 DNA sequence: TGCGCCAGCAGCTTGGTGCGGGTCCAAGAGACCCAGTACTTC. The encoded protein is CASSLVRVQETQYF.

This sequence joins TRBV19 and TRBJ2-7; D is undetermined. There are 13 residues in the CDR3. The V end lost 8 bases, the J end lost 3 bases, and 14 bases lay between the germline ends. The germline CDR1 and CDR2 sequences are LNHDA and SQIVND (reference sequence). This CDR3 is CASVGGGGYEQYF. The CDR3 bases are TGTGCCAGTGTCGGCGGCGGTGGCTACGAGCAGTACTTC.

The table lists this clone with a few counts. This chain uses TRBV19 with TRBJ1-4; a weak D match, TRBD1 (6 bases). The CDR3 is 17 amino acids. The germline V gene encodes CDR1 LNHDA and CDR2 SQIVND (reference sequence). The V end was cut by 9 bases, the J end by 4 bases, with 24 bases between. CDR3 coding DNA: TGTGCCAGCGCCAGAAGCGACGACAGGCCTCGTAATGAAAAACTGTTTTTT. Its protein is CASARSDDRPRNEKLFF. Full variable domain (rest looked up from reference TRBV19 and TRBJ1-4): DGGITQSPKYLFRKEGQNVTLSCEQNLNHDAMYWYRQDPGQGLRLIYYSQIVNDFQKGDIAEGYSVSREKKESFPLTVTSAQKNPTAFYLCASARSDDRPRNEKLFFGSGTQLSVL.

The chain carries TRBV2 and TRBJ1-4, with D perhaps matching TRBD1 (5 bases). The V gene lost 7 bases and the J gene lost 6 bases, with 15 bases spanning the gap. CDR3 length equals 14 residues. Germline CDR1 and CDR2: SNHLY and FYNNEI. CDR3 in amino acids: CASMNDRNDEKLFF. The CDR3 coding sequence is TGTGCCAGCATGAACGACAGAAATGATGAAAAACTGTTTTTT.

The chain carries TRBV5-1 and TRBJ1-6; no firm D call. The germline V gene encodes CDR1 SGHRS and CDR2 YFSETQ. The CDR3 extends over 13 amino acids. V was trimmed by 0 bases and J by 10 bases, leaving 8 bases between them. CDR3 in DNA: TGCGCCAGCAGCTTGGGGCGGGAGTCACCCCTCCACTTT. It specifies CASSLGRESPLHF.

The chain couples TRBV30 to TRBJ1-6, with D perhaps matching TRBD1 (5 bases). There are 16 residues in the CDR3. The V gene's germline CDR1 is GTSNPN and CDR2 SVGIG (reference sequence). V lost 1 base and J lost 3, with 13 bases in between. In DNA, the CDR3 is TGTGCCTGGAGTGCCGGTGGGGCTAACTATAATTCACCCCTCCACTTT. The encoded protein is CAWSAGGANYNSPLHF. Variable domain in full (rest from reference TRBV30 and TRBJ1-6): SQTIHQWPATLVQPVGSPLSLECTVEGTSNPNLYWYRQAAGRGLQLLFYSVGIGQISSEVPQNLSASRPQDRQFILSSKKLLLSDSGFYLCAWSAGGANYNSPLHFGNGTRLTVT.